The clone carrying this TCR beta chain occurred many times. The antigen is not known. For the diagnoses, clinical symptoms, serum thyroxine and TRAb, thyroid ultrasound and orbital computed tomography were used. Sampled blood dates from first hyperthyroidism diagnosis, and it precedes any ophthalmopathy symptoms. The source material, RNA transcripts, was used to amplify TCR beta CDR3 regions. The primer set for the first-round RT-PCR of the TCR CDR3 was HTBI. TCRdb passed the multiplex PCR reads through MiXCR, listing each CDR3 protein once. The repertoire has a few hundred thousand distinct CDR3 sequences, over 11% of them found once; the top ten carry 5% to 7%. The V and J ends lost 1 base and 6 bases respectively, with 16 bases between them. The germline gives CDR1 MNHNS, CDR2 SASEGT. The length of the CDR3 is 16 residues. These data originate in a study of T cells in Graves' hyperthyroidism and ophthalmopathy.

Study findings and constraints: Patients with ophthalmopathy were separated from those with stable hyperthyroidism by a 13 V-J model. Most thyroid clonotypes that were expanded above 0.001 also turned up in blood.

The rearrangement joins TRBV6-1 to TRBJ1-5; D gene unclear. The sequence derives from a woman in her 30s with Graves' hyperthyroidism that later progressed to Graves' ophthalmopathy. Sequenced: blood. The CDR3 reads CASSEGERFLSQPQHF. The CDR3 bases are TGTGCCAGCAGTGAAGGCGAACGGTTCCTGAGTCAGCCCCAGCATTTT.